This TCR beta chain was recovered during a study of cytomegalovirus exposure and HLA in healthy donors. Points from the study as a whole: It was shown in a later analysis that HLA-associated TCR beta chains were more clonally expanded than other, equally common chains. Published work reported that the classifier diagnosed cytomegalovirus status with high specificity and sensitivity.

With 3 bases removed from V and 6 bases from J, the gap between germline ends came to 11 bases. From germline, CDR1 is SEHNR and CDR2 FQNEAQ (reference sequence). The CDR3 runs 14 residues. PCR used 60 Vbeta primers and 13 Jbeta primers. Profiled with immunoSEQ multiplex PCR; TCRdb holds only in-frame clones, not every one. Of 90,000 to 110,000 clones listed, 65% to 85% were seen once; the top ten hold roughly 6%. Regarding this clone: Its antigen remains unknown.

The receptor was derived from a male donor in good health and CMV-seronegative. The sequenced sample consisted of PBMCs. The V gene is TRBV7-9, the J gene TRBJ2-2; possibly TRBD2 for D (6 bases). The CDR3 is CASSFGGPAGELFF. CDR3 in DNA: TGTGCCAGCAGCTTCGGAGGGCCGGCCGGGGAGCTGTTTTTT.